The 29 T cell receptor beta chains below all came from one sample that was sequenced in a study of vaccination effects on CD4 cells after COVID-19. Sequencing was preceded by expansion of antigen-specific CD4+ T cells with viral peptide pools in the ViraFEST assay. Cultured cells yielded isolated CD4+ T cells after 10 days. Each participant was given two doses of one vaccine (BNT162b2 or mRNA-1273). Profiled with immunoSEQ multiplex PCR; TCRdb holds only in-frame clones, not every one. The sample comprises roughly 63,000 clones, roughly 78% of which are singletons, and less than 2.5% rests with the top ten. Their antigens remain unidentified. The sequenced sample was CD4+ T cells from PBMCs cultured with HCoV-OC43 spike peptides, obtained after COVID-19 vaccination. The sample's subset: HCoV-OC43 spike overlapping peptide pool stimulation. Source of these receptors: a human donor who received a COVID-19 vaccine.

The V and J genes are TRBV5-1 and TRBJ2-5, with 7 bases aligning to TRBD1. CDR3 length: 15 amino acids. V lost 0 bases to trimming and J lost 5 bases; unmatched junction nucleotides: 7. Germline CDR1 SGHRS, CDR2 YFSETQ. DNA for the CDR3: TGCGCCAGCAGCTTGGTGGCAGGGGGTCGGGAGACCCAGTACTTC. Its translation is CASSLVAGGRETQYF.

The chain has TRBV27 and TRBJ1-5; a possible D gene is TRBD1 (6 bases). Trimming took off 2 bases at V and 0 bases at J, with 23 bases between the two ends. The CDR3 spans 20 residues. Germline CDR1 and CDR2: MNHEY and SMNVEV (reference sequence). CDR3 sequence: CASSLPNQGPQGYSNQPQHF. The CDR3, as DNA: TGTGCCAGCAGTTTACCCAACCAGGGCCCCCAGGGGTATAGCAATCAGCCCCAGCATTTT.

J is TRBJ1-6 and V is TRBV4-1; TRBD1 matches at 7 bases. V lost 0 bases and J lost 7; bases outside the gene matches: 9. Germline CDR1 is MGHRA and CDR2 is YSYEKL. The CDR3 loop spans 17 amino acids. CDR3 nucleotide sequence: TGCGCCAGCAGCCAAGATCCCACCGGGACAGTGAATTCACCCCTCCACTTT. This codes for CASSQDPTGTVNSPLHF.

The chain links TRBV7-2 to TRBJ2-5, with 10 nucleotides matching TRBD2. Germline V CDR1 and CDR2: SGHTA, FQGNSA. This CDR3 has 18 residues. V shed 1 base, J shed 0 bases, and the junction held 8 bases outside the gene matches. The CDR3 region is CASSLVASGGPYQETQYF. CDR3 coding DNA: TGTGCCAGCAGCTTAGTGGCTAGCGGGGGCCCGTACCAAGAGACCCAGTACTTC.

The chain carries TRBV7-9 and TRBJ1-2; 10 bases match TRBD1. J was trimmed by 4 bases and V by 9 bases; bases with no gene match: 11. Germline V lookup: CDR1 SEHNR, CDR2 FQNEAQ (reference sequence). The CDR3 has 15 amino acids. CDR3 nucleotides: TGTGCCAGTACACAGGGACAGGGGCTCGGCTATGGCTACACCTTC. Translated, it gives CASTQGQGLGYGYTF.

The V and J genes are TRBV28 and TRBJ1-1; no reliable D call. The CDR3 has 14 amino acids. Trimming stripped 7 bases from V and 2 bases from J, with 14 bases between. Per germline, CDR1 MDHEN and CDR2 SYDVKM. The CDR3 DNA reads as TGTGCCAGCACCGACCTCGTTATAAACACTGAAGCTTTCTTT. It specifies CASTDLVINTEAFF.

The chain carries TRBV5-1 and TRBJ1-6; no clear D. Germline CDR1 reads SGHRS; CDR2 reads YFSETQ. This CDR3 contains 16 residues. Trimming shortened V by 4 bases and J by 3 bases, and 14 bases separated the two germline ends. This CDR3 reads CASSHDGDFYNSPLHF. In nucleotides, the CDR3 is TGCGCCAGCAGCCACGACGGTGACTTCTATAATTCACCCCTCCACTTT.

The CDR3 DNA follows: TGCGCCAGCAACATCGCGAACACCGGGGAGCTGTTTTTT. Its protein product is CASNIANTGELFF. The rearrangement uses TRBV5-1 and TRBJ2-2; D call uncertain. The CDR3 loop spans 13 amino acids. Germline CDR1 is SGHRS and CDR2 is YFSETQ. Trimming left V 6 bases short and J 0 bases short, with 6 bases between.

This sequence joins TRBV3-1 (or the pseudogene TRBV3-2) and TRBJ1-2; a weak D match, TRBD1 (5 bases). Germline CDR1 is LGHDT and CDR2 is YNNKEL (reference sequence). Trimming left V 4 bases short and J 2 bases short, with 8 bases between. CDR3 length: 13 amino acids. CDR3: CASSPRVNYGYTF. Written as DNA, the CDR3 is TGTGCCAGCAGCCCCAGGGTAAACTATGGCTACACCTTC.

CDR3 sequence: CASSESVKGYYGYTF. The CDR3 DNA reads TGTGCCAGCAGTGAAAGCGTAAAAGGATACTATGGCTACACCTTC. The chain has TRBV6-1 and TRBJ1-2, with no clear D. Per the germline V gene, CDR1 is MNHNS and CDR2 is SASEGT. Trimming pared 2 bases from V and 3 bases from J, leaving 13 bases between. The CDR3 runs 15 residues.

The chain couples TRBV19 to TRBJ1-1; perhaps TRBD1 as D (5 bases). Germline CDR1 reads LNHDA; CDR2 reads SQIVND (reference sequence). This CDR3 is 15 amino acids long. Trimming stripped 2 bases from V and 1 base from J, with 11 bases between. DNA of the CDR3: TGTGCCAGTAGTATATCGAGTAGGGGGAACACTGAAGCTTTCTTT. The encoded protein is CASSISSRGNTEAFF. The entire variable domain, with the rest obtained from reference TRBV19 and TRBJ1-1, is as follows: DGGITQSPKYLFRKEGQNVTLSCEQNLNHDAMYWYRQDPGQGLRLIYYSQIVNDFQKGDIAEGYSVSREKKESFPLTVTSAQKNPTAFYLCASSISSRGNTEAFFGQGTRLTVV.

The chain employs TRBV18 and TRBJ1-3; 9 bases agree with TRBD1. With 4 bases clipped from V and 2 bases from J, the junction kept 9 bases outside the gene matches. This CDR3 is built from 17 residues. Germline V gene sequence: CDR1 KGHSH, CDR2 LQKENI. CDR3 loop: CASSRAPGTGTGNTIYF. Here the CDR3 DNA reads TGTGCCAGCTCACGAGCCCCGGGGACAGGGACTGGAAACACCATATATTTT.

The gene calls are TRBV2 and TRBJ2-5; the D is unclear. Trimming removed 9 bases at V and 0 bases at J, with 8 bases between. This CDR3 has 12 residues. CDR1 and CDR2 from the germline V gene are SNHLY and FYNNEI. The CDR3 sequence: CASRRYQETQYF. The DNA of the CDR3 is TGTGCCAGTAGACGTTACCAAGAGACCCAGTACTTC.

The chain combines TRBV24-1 with TRBJ2-7; 9 bases agree with TRBD1. With 5 bases clipped from V and 5 bases from J, the junction kept 15 bases outside the gene matches. This CDR3 comprises 17 residues. CDR1 and CDR2 (germline): KGHDR, SFDVKD. DNA of the CDR3: TGTGCCACCAGTGCCCACCCCTCCGGGACAGGGAACCACGAGCAGTACGTC. Its translation: CATSAHPSGTGNHEQYV.

The rearrangement uses TRBV7-8 and TRBJ2-2; D is unresolved. V lost 4 bases and J lost 6, with 9 bases in between. This CDR3 is 13 amino acids long. Germline V gene lookup returns CDR1 SGHVS and CDR2 FQNEAQ. DNA for the CDR3: TGTGCCAGCAGCTCCCGCAGGCCCGGGGAGCTGTTTTTT. It translates to CASSSRRPGELFF.

This clone has more than one count but fewer than ten. A read error may produce the germline difference seen at one junction end. The gene calls are TRBV5-4 and TRBJ1-1; D may be TRBD1 (6 bases). CDR3 length: 13 residues. CDR1 is SGHNT, CDR2 YYREEE, per germline (reference sequence). The DNA of the CDR3 is TGTGCCAGCAGCTTTGACAGGAACATTGAAGCTTTCTTT. It codes for CASSFDRNIEAFF.

This chain joins TRBV25-1 and TRBJ2-5; D not certain. The V and J ends lost 6 bases and 5 bases respectively, with 7 bases between them. The CDR3 length is 11 residues. Germline V CDR1 and CDR2: MGHDK, SYGVNS. In DNA, the CDR3 is TGTGCCAGCAGCCCAAAGGAGACCCAGTACTTC. Its protein product is CASSPKETQYF.

The chain has TRBV6-5 and TRBJ2-7; D is unclear. Trimming removed 7 bases at V and 3 bases at J, with 13 bases between. There are 13 residues in the CDR3. Germline V gives CDR1 MNHEY, CDR2 SVGAGI. The CDR3 region is CASTGQIYYEQYV. The CDR3 nucleotides read TGTGCCAGCACTGGGCAAATTTACTACGAGCAGTACGTC.

This clone was observed a handful of times. This chain uses TRBV24-1 with TRBJ1-2; no reliable D call. This CDR3 spans 13 amino acids. Per germline, CDR1 KGHDR and CDR2 SFDVKD. The V end lost 3 bases, the J end lost 4 bases, and 8 bases lay between the germline ends. The chain's CDR3 is CATSDGISYGYTF. The CDR3 DNA sequence: TGTGCCACCAGTGATGGGATTAGCTATGGCTACACCTTC.

The gene calls are TRBV28 and TRBJ2-5, with D perhaps matching TRBD1 (6 bases). Trimming took 7 bases from V and 5 from J, leaving 17 bases between them. The CDR3 runs 14 residues. Germline CDR1 is MDHEN and CDR2 is SYDVKM. The CDR3 loop is CASNRQASWETQYF. In nucleotides, the CDR3 is TGTGCCAGCAACAGACAGGCCTCCTGGGAGACCCAGTACTTC.

The rearrangement uses TRBV7-2 and TRBJ2-3; D gene ambiguous. V was trimmed by 1 base and J by 4 bases, leaving 12 bases between them. Germline CDR1 reads SGHTA; CDR2 reads FQGNSA. The CDR3 runs 15 residues. CDR3 sequence: CASSLVVTASDTQYF. In DNA, the CDR3 is TGTGCCAGCAGCTTAGTTGTCACTGCATCAGATACGCAGTATTTT.

This chain joins TRBV10-1 and TRBJ2-2, with 8 bases that match TRBD2. The CDR3 is 20 residues long. Germline CDR1 reads WNHNN; CDR2 reads SYGVQD (reference sequence). The V segment lost 4 bases and the J segment 4 bases; nucleotides outside the gene matches: 20. The DNA of the CDR3 is TGCGCCAGCAGTGGCCCCCTGGGTCGCGGGGGGCGAGAACGCACCGGGGAGCTGTTTTTT. Translated: CASSGPLGRGGRERTGELFF.

The rearrangement links TRBV9 to TRBJ1-4; D uncertain. The CDR3 extends over 13 amino acids. In germline, CDR1 is SGDLS, CDR2 YYNGEE. Trimming took 0 bases from V and 7 from J, leaving 7 bases between them. The CDR3 bases are TGTGCCAGCAGCGTAGCTCTGGGTGAAAAACTGTTTTTT. This codes for CASSVALGEKLFF.

The V call is TRBV2, the J call TRBJ2-1; a possible D gene is TRBD1 (6 bases). CDR1 and CDR2 from the germline V gene are SNHLY and FYNNEI. This CDR3 is 14 amino acids long. V lost 7 bases and J 7 bases, leaving 17 bases between the germline ends. The CDR3 loop reads CASNPSGVRNEQFF. In DNA form, the CDR3 reads TGTGCCAGCAACCCCTCAGGGGTGAGGAATGAGCAGTTCTTC.

J is TRBJ1-1 and V is TRBV5-1; 9 nucleotides agree with TRBD1. The germline gives CDR1 SGHRS, CDR2 YFSETQ. The CDR3 is 14 amino acids. V lost 4 bases to trimming and J lost 5 bases; unmatched junction nucleotides: 6. The CDR3 DNA follows: TGCGCCAGCAGCATAGGACAGGGGAGGACTGAAGCTTTCTTT. It is translated as CASSIGQGRTEAFF. Drawing the rest from reference TRBV5-1 and TRBJ1-1, the complete variable domain is KAGVTQTPRYLIKTRGQQVTLSCSPISGHRSVSWYQQTPGQGLQFLFEYFSETQRNKGNFPGRFSGRQFSNSRSEMNVSTLELGDSALYLCASSIGQGRTEAFFGQGTRLTVV.

CDR3: CASSPPPGQGNTGELFF. CDR3 bases: TGTGCCAGCTCACCACCTCCGGGACAGGGTAACACCGGGGAGCTGTTTTTT. The gene calls are TRBV18 and TRBJ2-2; 9 bases align to TRBD1. The V gene's germline CDR1 is KGHSH and CDR2 LQKENI. Losses at the gene ends were 0 bases for V and 2 bases for J; bases not matched to a gene: 4. The CDR3 length is 17 residues. Using reference TRBV18 and TRBJ2-2 for the parts outside the CDR3, the full variable domain is NAGVMQNPRHLVRRRGQEARLRCSPMKGHSHVYWYRQLPEEGLKFMVYLQKENIIDESGMPKERFSAEFPKEGPSILRIQQVVRGDSAAYFCASSPPPGQGNTGELFFGEGSRLTVL.

The rearrangement joins TRBV24-1 to TRBJ2-5, with 8 bases aligning to TRBD1. Germline V gives CDR1 KGHDR, CDR2 SFDVKD. V was pared by 10 bases and J by 4 bases, with 10 bases of the junction left unmatched. The length of the CDR3 is 14 residues. CDR3 coding DNA: TGTGCCACACAACGAGGACAGGGATCAGAGACCCAGTACTTC. It translates to CATQRGQGSETQYF.

The chain couples TRBV5-1 to TRBJ1-4; D is undetermined. Per the germline V gene, CDR1 is SGHRS and CDR2 is YFSETQ. CDR3 length: 16 residues. Trimming took off 2 bases at V and 0 bases at J, with 11 bases between the two ends. The CDR3 DNA follows: TGCGCCAGCAGCTTAGCGCAGATTGCAACTAATGAAAAACTGTTTTTT. Translated, it gives CASSLAQIATNEKLFF.

The chain joins TRBV11-2 to TRBJ1-2, with D maybe TRBD1 (6 bases). CDR1 and CDR2 (germline): SGHAT, FQNNGV. The length of the CDR3 is 15 residues. V lost 5 bases, J lost 4 bases, and 17 bases lay in between. Written as DNA, the CDR3 is TGTGCCAGCAGCCCCAACTTTCAGGGGATCTATGGCTACACCTTC. As protein: CASSPNFQGIYGYTF.